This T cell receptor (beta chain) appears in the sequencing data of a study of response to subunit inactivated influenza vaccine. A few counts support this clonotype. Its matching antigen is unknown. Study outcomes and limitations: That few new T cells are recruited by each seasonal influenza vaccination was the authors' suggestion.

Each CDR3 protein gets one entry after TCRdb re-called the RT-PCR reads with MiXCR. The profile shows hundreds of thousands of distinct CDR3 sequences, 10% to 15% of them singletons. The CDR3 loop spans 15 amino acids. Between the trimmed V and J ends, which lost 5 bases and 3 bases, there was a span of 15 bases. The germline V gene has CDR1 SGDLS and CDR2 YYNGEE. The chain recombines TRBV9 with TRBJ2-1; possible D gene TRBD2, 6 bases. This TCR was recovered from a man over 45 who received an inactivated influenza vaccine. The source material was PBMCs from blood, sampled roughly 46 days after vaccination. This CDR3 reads CASSGSGNYYNEQFF. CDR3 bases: TGTGCCAGCAGTGGTAGCGGAAACTACTACAATGAGCAGTTCTTC.